These 7 T cell receptor beta chains were all obtained from the same sample, sequenced in a study of cytomegalovirus exposure and HLA in healthy donors. The PCR ran on 60 Vbeta and 13 Jbeta primers. Some clones are missing from TCRdb's copy, which holds only in-frame ones; the method was immunoSEQ multiplex PCR. Counted here are some 130,000 clones, 75% to 80% occurring once; the ten biggest clones make up 2% to 2.5%. The sequencing sample was made of PBMCs. These receptor sequences come from a man aged 25-45 years in good health and CMV-seronegative.

The table lists this clone with a few counts. This chain connects TRBV9 to TRBJ2-2; D gene ambiguous. The V end was cut by 0 bases, the J end by 6 bases, with 6 bases between. The CDR3 sequence is 13 residues long. Germline V gives CDR1 SGDLS, CDR2 YYNGEE. The chain's CDR3 is CASSVVSAGELFF. DNA for the CDR3: TGTGCCAGCAGCGTAGTCTCGGCCGGGGAGCTGTTTTTT.

The V and J genes are TRBV6-6 and TRBJ2-5; 8 nucleotides align to TRBD1. The CDR3 is 13 amino acids. Germline CDR1 is MNHNY and CDR2 is SVGAGI (reference sequence). V lost 6 bases and J lost 3; bases outside the gene matches: 3. CDR3 in DNA: TGTGCCAGCAGAGAGACAGGGGAAGAGACCCAGTACTTC. It translates to CASRETGEETQYF.

The gene calls are TRBV7-3 and TRBJ2-1; 9 nucleotides agree with TRBD2. Germline-derived CDR1 and CDR2 are SGHTA and FQGTGA. J gave up 5 bases and V 5 bases, and 4 bases lay outside the gene matches. The CDR3 spans 14 residues. As DNA, the CDR3 is TGTGCCAGCAGCCTAGCGGGGAGGGACAATGAGCAGTTCTTC. Translation: CASSLAGRDNEQFF.

This clone was detected only once. The chain is built from TRBV29-1 and TRBJ1-1, with D perhaps matching TRBD1 (6 bases). V dropped 4 bases and J dropped 0 bases, with 9 bases sitting between them. Germline V gene data show CDR1 as SQVTM and CDR2 as ANQGSEA. The CDR3 runs 13 residues. The CDR3 nucleotides are TGCAGCGTTGTTGGACAGCTGAACACTGAAGCTTTCTTT. It encodes CSVVGQLNTEAFF.

The chain links TRBV4-1 to TRBJ2-7; possible D gene TRBD2, 6 bases. CDR3 size: 15 residues. Trimming took off 0 bases at V and 7 bases at J, with 16 bases between the two ends. CDR1 is MGHRA and CDR2 is YSYEKL in the germline V gene. The CDR3 region has the DNA TGCGCCAGCAGCCAAGATGGACGAGGTGGAGGGGAGCAGTACTTC. It encodes CASSQDGRGGGEQYF.

The V gene is TRBV19, the J gene TRBJ2-3; 9 nucleotides agree with TRBD1. The CDR3 sequence is 14 residues long. Germline CDR1 reads LNHDA; CDR2 reads SQIVND (reference sequence). V was pared by 7 bases and J by 5 bases, with 7 bases of the junction left unmatched. CDR3 bases: TGTGCCAGTACTCCACAGGGGGCCGAAGATACGCAGTATTTT. Protein sequence: CASTPQGAEDTQYF.

The chain links TRBV9 to TRBJ1-1; 8 bases are shared with TRBD1. CDR3 length: 15 amino acids. In germline, CDR1 is SGDLS, CDR2 YYNGEE. J was trimmed by 3 bases and V by 4 bases; bases with no gene match: 8. For the CDR3, the DNA is TGTGCCAGCAGCCCTAAGACAGGGGTGGACACTGAAGCTTTCTTT. Protein product: CASSPKTGVDTEAFF.